The 17 T cell receptor beta chains below all came from one sample that was sequenced in a study of Graves' ophthalmopathy and Graves' hyperthyroidism. Amplifying from RNA transcripts, the study obtained TCR beta CDR3 regions. RT-PCR in the first round used HTBI primers; a second-round multiplex PCR followed. Using its own MiXCR run on the multiplex PCR reads, TCRdb lists one record per CDR3 protein. Counted here are roughly 160,000 distinct CDR3 sequences, more than 30% occurring once; the ten biggest clones make up about 6%. The sequenced sample consisted of peripheral blood. These receptors were obtained from a woman aged 40 to 50 with Graves' ophthalmopathy.

The J gene is TRBJ1-1, the V gene TRBV30, with 7 bases fitting TRBD1. This CDR3 spans 14 amino acids. Per germline, CDR1 GTSNPN and CDR2 SVGIG (reference sequence). V dropped 4 bases and J dropped 9; count of bases not matched to a gene: 14. The CDR3 nucleotides read TGTGCCTGGACAAGGGGGCCCCAAATCGGAAAAGCTTTCTTT. Protein product: CAWTRGPQIGKAFF.

The table lists this clonotype with many counts. This sequence joins TRBV7-3 and TRBJ2-2; D unresolved. V was cut by 5 bases and J by 7 bases, with 11 bases left in between. The CDR3 sequence is 13 residues long. The germline CDR1 and CDR2 sequences are SGHTA and FQGTGA. CDR3 in amino acids: CASSRVEGGELFF. The CDR3 coding sequence is TGTGCCAGCAGCCGAGTCGAAGGCGGGGAGCTGTTTTTT.

This clonotype was detected many times. At one boundary the junction diverges from the germline segment, which might be a read error. The chain links TRBV14 to TRBJ2-7, with D unclear. Germline V gene data show CDR1 as SGHDN and CDR2 as FVKESK. The CDR3 totals 13 residues. The CDR3 nucleotides are TGTGCCAGCAGCCAAGTTTCTGGTGTCGAGCGGTACTTC. Residues: CASSQVSGVERYF.

V gene TRBV28 combines with J gene TRBJ1-1; the D is unclear. Trimming removed 4 bases at V and 3 bases at J, with 12 bases between. The length of the CDR3 is 14 residues. The germline V gene has CDR1 MDHEN and CDR2 SYDVKM. CDR3 amino acids: CASSSLREYTEAFF. In DNA, the CDR3 is TGTGCCAGCAGTTCCCTCCGGGAGTACACTGAAGCTTTCTTT. Supplemented by reference TRBV28 and TRBJ1-1, the full variable domain reads DVKVTQSSRYLVKRTGEKVFLECVQDMDHENMFWYRQDPGLGLRLIYFSYDVKMKEKGDIPEGYSVSREKKERFSLILESASTNQTSMYLCASSSLREYTEAFFGQGTRLTVV.

This chain links TRBV6-1 with TRBJ2-5, with 9 bases identical to TRBD2. The CDR3 is 16 residues long. V lost 6 bases, J lost 5 bases, and 13 bases stayed unmatched. From germline, CDR1 is MNHNS and CDR2 SASEGT. The CDR3 is CASSGGLAPDGETQYF. DNA of the CDR3: TGTGCCAGCAGCGGGGGACTAGCTCCTGACGGGGAGACCCAGTACTTC.

This clonotype was picked up many times. The chain carries TRBV27 and TRBJ2-7; no clear D gene. CDR3 length: 15 amino acids. V lost 0 bases to trimming and J lost 1 base, with 10 bases between them. Germline V gives CDR1 MNHEY, CDR2 SMNVEV (reference sequence). This CDR3 reads CASSLSGYMSYEQYF. In DNA, the CDR3 is TGTGCCAGCAGTTTATCAGGGTATATGTCCTACGAGCAGTACTTC.

The sample holds many counts of this clonotype. The chain is built from TRBV7-2 and TRBJ1-2; D is possibly TRBD1 (5 bases). This CDR3 is 15 amino acids long. The ends were cut back, 5 bases at V and 2 bases at J, with 15 bases in the middle. Per the germline V gene, CDR1 is SGHTA and CDR2 is FQGNSA. As DNA, the CDR3 is TGTGCCAGCAGCACCCAATCGGGGGTGAACTATGGCTACACCTTC. As protein: CASSTQSGVNYGYTF.

The J gene is TRBJ2-7, the V gene TRBV29-1; 8 bases match TRBD2. The CDR3 covers 13 residues. The V gene's germline CDR1 is SQVTM and CDR2 ANQGSEA. After removal of 5 bases from V and 3 bases from J, the junction contained 6 bases not matched to a gene. CDR3 nucleotide sequence: TGCAGCGTTTATTCCGGGACTAGCTACGAGCAGTACTTC. Translating gives CSVYSGTSYEQYF.

The genes are TRBV7-2 and TRBJ2-5, with D possibly being TRBD2 (6 bases). Germline V gene sequence: CDR1 SGHTA, CDR2 FQGNSA. The CDR3 contains 13 residues. The V gene lost 4 bases and the J gene lost 6 bases, with 12 bases spanning the gap. In DNA, the CDR3 is TGTGCCAGCAGCTATGCGGGGATGAAGACCCAGTACTTC. It codes for CASSYAGMKTQYF. Supplemented by reference TRBV7-2 and TRBJ2-5, the full variable domain reads GAGVSQSPSNKVTEKGKDVELRCDPISGHTALYWYRQSLGQGLEFLIYFQGNSAPDKSGLPSDRFSAERTGGSVSTLTIQRTQQEDSAVYLCASSYAGMKTQYFGPGTRLLVL.

The sample holds many counts of this clonotype. The chain combines TRBV4-2 with TRBJ1-2; TRBD1 matches at 12 bases. CDR1 and CDR2 from the germline V gene are LGHNA and YNFKEQ. The CDR3 has 18 residues. With 2 bases clipped from V and 3 bases from J, the junction kept 10 bases outside the gene matches. CDR3 bases: TGTGCCAGCAGCCAAAATCCCCCGGGACAGGGGGCGGACTATGGCTACACCTTC. Protein sequence: CASSQNPPGQGADYGYTF.

The chain has TRBV20-1 and TRBJ2-7; possible D gene TRBD2, 5 bases. Per germline, CDR1 DFQATT and CDR2 SNEGSKA (reference sequence). This CDR3 comprises 14 residues. V lost 3 bases, J lost 3 bases, and 15 bases lay in between. The CDR3 loop is CSASSTGIYYEQYF. The CDR3 bases are TGCAGTGCTAGCTCCACGGGGATTTACTACGAGCAGTACTTC.

The rearrangement joins TRBV28 to TRBJ1-1; a weak D match, TRBD1 (5 bases). This CDR3 has 13 residues. The germline V and J ends were trimmed by 1 base and 5 bases, with 8 bases remaining between them. Germline CDR1 and CDR2: MDHEN and SYDVKM. CDR3 residues: CASSLLAGTEAFF. The CDR3, as DNA: TGTGCCAGCAGTTTATTGGCAGGGACTGAAGCTTTCTTT.

This clonotype was counted at least ten times. J is TRBJ1-3 and V is TRBV6-1; weak D call: TRBD1 (5 bases). The CDR3 loop spans 15 amino acids. Germline V gene data show CDR1 as MNHNS and CDR2 as SASEGT. Trimming took 7 bases from V and 0 from J, leaving 13 bases between them. The CDR3 protein is CASKPLGDSGNTIYF. The CDR3 DNA follows: TGTGCCAGCAAACCCTTGGGGGACTCTGGAAACACCATATATTTT.

This chain uses TRBV19 with TRBJ2-7; 9 bases line up with TRBD1. The CDR3 sequence is 15 residues long. V trimming: 8 bases; J trimming: 3 bases; junction bases outside the gene matches: 11. Germline CDR1 LNHDA, CDR2 SQIVND (reference sequence). CDR3 in DNA: TGTGCCAGTCGAAAACTGGGACAGGGTGACTACGAGCAGTACTTC. Its translation is CASRKLGQGDYEQYF.

This clonotype qualifies as medium-sized. The chain joins TRBV6-1 to TRBJ1-2; D remains ambiguous. The germline gives CDR1 MNHNS, CDR2 SASEGT. Trimming removed 0 bases from V and 6 bases from J, with 11 bases in between. This CDR3 has 14 residues. The CDR3 nucleotides read TGTGCCAGCAGTGAAGCATCAGGTTCTGATGGCTACACCTTC. Translating gives CASSEASGSDGYTF.

This clonotype was detected ten times or more. This sequence joins TRBV13 and TRBJ1-1; maybe TRBD1 (5 bases). The CDR3 is made up of 15 amino acids. Germline assignment: CDR1 PRHDT and CDR2 FYEKMQ (reference sequence). V lost 4 bases and J 5 bases, leaving 17 bases between the germline ends. The DNA for the CDR3 is TGTGCCAGCAGCTCTAGCGGCAGGGCGGCTACTGAAGCTTTCTTT. Residues: CASSSSGRAATEAFF.

This chain links TRBV15 with TRBJ2-7; no clear D. V was pared by 0 bases and J by 0 bases, with 6 bases between. The CDR3 totals 14 residues. The germline V gene encodes CDR1 LNHNV and CDR2 YYDKDF (reference sequence). The CDR3 DNA sequence: TGTGCCACCAGCAGAGACATGGGCTCCTACGAGCAGTACTTC. It is translated as CATSRDMGSYEQYF.